A selection of T cell receptor beta chains follows, all from one sample in a study of blood T cell repertoires in COVID-19. Libraries were prepared by immunoSEQ multiplex PCR; TCRdb keeps only in-frame clonotypes and omits some of them. The sample gives roughly 140,000 clones, approximately 90% of which show up once; 3.5% to 4.5% is in the top ten. Material for sequencing was peripheral blood. The receptors were sampled from a woman aged 55-69 years with active or convalescent COVID-19. Each CDR3 is given with its conserved first and last residue. A D gene is named only where the DNA matches it firmly. Not every row has a clone size; where given, it reads once, few, many or a size class.

j_gene: TRBJ2-5; d_gene: TRBD2; v_gene: TRBV18; abundance: once; CDR3nt: TGTGCCAGCTCACCAAGCCTTCTTAGCGGGGGGTTTGAGGAGACCCAGTACTTC; CDR3aa: CASSPSLLSGGFEETQYF
j_gene: TRBJ1-1; d_gene: NA; v_gene: TRBV5-1; abundance: once; CDR3nt: TGCGCCAGCAGCTCGTGGGGCCAGAACACTGAAGCTTTCTTT; CDR3aa: CASSSWGQNTEAFF
j_gene: TRBJ2-3; d_gene: NA; v_gene: TRBV10-2; abundance: NA; CDR3nt: TGCGCCAGCAGTGAGTCGGACTTAACAGATACGCAGTATTTT; CDR3aa: CASSESDLTDTQYF
j_gene: TRBJ1-4; d_gene: NA; v_gene: TRBV7-9; abundance: NA; CDR3nt: TGTGCCAGCAGCCTTCAGGGTAATGAAAAACTGTTTTTT; CDR3aa: CASSLQGNEKLFF
j_gene: TRBJ2-3; d_gene: TRBD1; v_gene: TRBV5-1; abundance: NA; CDR3nt: TGCGCCAGCAGCCCGGGACAGGGTTCGAATACGCAGTATTTT; CDR3aa: CASSPGQGSNTQYF
j_gene: TRBJ2-5; d_gene: NA; v_gene: TRBV7-7; abundance: NA; CDR3nt: TGTGCTAGCAGCTTAGTCCCCTCCTCCGAGACCCAGTACTTC; CDR3aa: CASSLVPSSETQYF
j_gene: TRBJ2-5; d_gene: NA; v_gene: TRBV19; abundance: few; CDR3nt: TGTGCCAGTAGTAGGGCTAGGGGTGAGACCCAGTACTTC; CDR3aa: CASSRARGETQYF
j_gene: TRBJ1-5; d_gene: NA; v_gene: TRBV27; abundance: NA; CDR3nt: TGTGCCAGCAGTACGGCAGGTCGAAATCAGCCCCAGCATTTT; CDR3aa: CASSTAGRNQPQHF
j_gene: TRBJ1-1; d_gene: TRBD1; v_gene: TRBV6-2/TRBV6-3; abundance: NA; CDR3nt: TGTGCCAGCAGTTACTCGACAGGGGGACATCCCACTGAAGCTTTCTTT; CDR3aa: CASSYSTGGHPTEAFF
j_gene: TRBJ2-7; d_gene: NA; v_gene: TRBV25-1; abundance: few; CDR3nt: TGTGCCAGCAGTGAATCCCGTAATCAGTACTTC; CDR3aa: CASSESRNQYF
j_gene: TRBJ1-1; d_gene: NA; v_gene: TRBV30; abundance: NA; CDR3nt: TGTGCCTGGAGCGTAGGGACATCCAACACTGAAGCTTTCTTT; CDR3aa: CAWSVGTSNTEAFF
j_gene: TRBJ2-5; d_gene: TRBD2; v_gene: TRBV6-2/TRBV6-3; abundance: NA; CDR3nt: TGTGCCAGCAGCCGGCTCGGGACTAGCGGGGGGCTCCAAGAGACCCAGTACTTC; CDR3aa: CASSRLGTSGGLQETQYF
j_gene: TRBJ1-2; d_gene: TRBD1; v_gene: TRBV6-5; abundance: NA; CDR3nt: TGTGCCAGCAGTATGTCGGACAGGGACTTCGACTACACCTTC; CDR3aa: CASSMSDRDFDYTF
j_gene: TRBJ2-7; d_gene: TRBD1; v_gene: TRBV18; abundance: few; CDR3nt: TGTGCCAGCTCACTGTGGGACAGGGCCCACGAGCAGTACTTC; CDR3aa: CASSLWDRAHEQYF